A selection of T cell receptor beta chains follows, all from one sample in a study of T-cell reconstitution after alpha-beta-depleted transplantation in children. TCRdb redid the calling of the PCR reads with MiXCR, one entry per CDR3 protein. The data show fewer than 550,000 distinct CDR3 sequences, 9.5% to 12% seen once. The source material was PBMCs, mostly from graft donor cells, sampled 180 days after TCRalphabeta/CD19-depleted stem cell transplant. These TCRs come from a female patient aged 2 to 10 who had a stem cell transplant for aplastic anemia, so the T cells may come from the graft donor. Each CDR3 is given with its conserved first and last residue. Each record gives: CDR3 protein, CDR3 DNA, J gene, V gene, clone size, D gene. D genes are given only for firm matches. Part of the rows lack a size; the others show once, few, many or a class for expanded clones.

CDR3aa: CASSVSGRLYEQYF; CDR3nt: TGCGCCAGCAGCGTCTCCGGGCGCCTCTACGAGCAGTACTTC; j_gene: TRBJ2-7; v_gene: TRBV5-1; abundance: few; d_gene: NA
CDR3aa: CSVPMNTEAFF; CDR3nt: TGCAGCGTCCCGATGAACACTGAAGCTTTCTTT; j_gene: TRBJ1-1; v_gene: TRBV29-1; abundance: many; d_gene: NA
CDR3aa: CASSRLAGVVPSEQYF; CDR3nt: TGTGCCAGCAGCCGACTAGCGGGAGTGGTTCCCTCCGAGCAGTACTTC; j_gene: TRBJ2-7; v_gene: TRBV27; abundance: few; d_gene: TRBD2
CDR3aa: CASRREGGNGNTIYF; CDR3nt: TGTGCCAGCAGGCGTGAGGGGGGGAATGGAAACACCATATATTTT; j_gene: TRBJ1-3; v_gene: TRBV28; abundance: many; d_gene: NA
CDR3aa: CASSQDLQGWNSPLHF; CDR3nt: TGCGCCAGCAGCCAAGATCTCCAGGGGTGGAATTCACCCCTCCACTTT; j_gene: TRBJ1-6; v_gene: TRBV4-3; abundance: few; d_gene: NA
CDR3aa: CASSYISIRTETQYF; CDR3nt: TGTGCCAGCAGTTACATATCTATTCGGACCGAGACCCAGTACTTC; j_gene: TRBJ2-5; v_gene: TRBV6-5; abundance: NA; d_gene: NA
CDR3aa: CASTGTGGYEQYF; CDR3nt: TGTGCCAGCACCGGGACGGGCGGATACGAGCAGTACTTC; j_gene: TRBJ2-7; v_gene: TRBV6-2/TRBV6-3; abundance: few; d_gene: NA
CDR3aa: CASSFDFSDYNEQFF; CDR3nt: TGTGCCAGCAGCTTTGATTTCTCGGATTACAATGAGCAGTTCTTC; j_gene: TRBJ2-1; v_gene: TRBV7-2; abundance: NA; d_gene: NA
CDR3aa: CASRRRRGRDKTNTGELFF; CDR3nt: TGTGCCAGCAGGAGGCGCAGGGGCCGAGATAAGACGAACACCGGGGAGCTGTTTTTT; j_gene: TRBJ2-2; v_gene: TRBV6-1; abundance: NA; d_gene: NA
CDR3aa: CASSRQGTDTQYF; CDR3nt: TGCGCCAGCAGTCGACAGGGCACAGATACGCAGTATTTT; j_gene: TRBJ2-3; v_gene: TRBV5-1; abundance: many; d_gene: NA
CDR3aa: CASSERAYNEQFF; CDR3nt: TGTGCCAGCAGTGAGAGGGCCTACAATGAGCAGTTCTTC; j_gene: TRBJ2-1; v_gene: TRBV14; abundance: many; d_gene: NA
CDR3aa: CATSDLGRHSYNEQFF; CDR3nt: TGTGCCACCAGTGATCTTGGGCGGCACTCCTACAATGAGCAGTTCTTC; j_gene: TRBJ2-1; v_gene: TRBV24-1; abundance: once; d_gene: NA
CDR3aa: CASSPGSGWETQYF; CDR3nt: TGTGCCAGCTCGCCGGGATCCGGGTGGGAGACCCAGTACTTC; j_gene: TRBJ2-5; v_gene: TRBV18; abundance: few; d_gene: NA
CDR3aa: CASSPRQGMNTEAFF; CDR3nt: TGTGCCAGCAGTCCTCGACAGGGGATGAACACTGAAGCTTTCTTT; j_gene: TRBJ1-1; v_gene: TRBV12-3/TRBV12-4; abundance: many; d_gene: TRBD1
CDR3aa: CASSFPDRDNEQFF; CDR3nt: TGTGCCAGCAGCTTTCCCGACAGAGACAATGAGCAGTTCTTC; j_gene: TRBJ2-1; v_gene: TRBV11-3; abundance: NA; d_gene: NA
CDR3aa: CASSLRALREQYF; CDR3nt: TGTGCCAGCAGTTTAAGGGCCCTTCGGGAGCAGTACTTC; j_gene: TRBJ2-7; v_gene: TRBV28; abundance: few; d_gene: NA
CDR3aa: CSARNPGQAITGELFF; CDR3nt: TGCAGTGCTAGAAACCCGGGACAGGCGATCACCGGGGAGCTGTTTTTT; j_gene: TRBJ2-2; v_gene: TRBV20-1; abundance: NA; d_gene: TRBD1
CDR3aa: CASSYGTGGPALSYEQYF; CDR3nt: TGTGCCAGCAGTTACGGTACAGGGGGCCCTGCCCTCTCCTACGAGCAGTACTTC; j_gene: TRBJ2-7; v_gene: TRBV6-5; abundance: few; d_gene: TRBD1
CDR3aa: CASSYPRGLAGENTGELFF; CDR3nt: TGTGCCAGCAGTTATCCTCGGGGACTAGCGGGGGAGAACACCGGGGAGCTGTTTTTT; j_gene: TRBJ2-2; v_gene: TRBV6-5; abundance: NA; d_gene: TRBD2
CDR3aa: CASSWRGGYNEQFF; CDR3nt: TGTGCCAGTAGTTGGAGGGGAGGCTACAATGAGCAGTTCTTC; j_gene: TRBJ2-1; v_gene: TRBV19; abundance: NA; d_gene: NA
CDR3aa: CASSPRTGKNSYEQYF; CDR3nt: TGTGCCAGCAGTCCCAGGACAGGGAAGAATTCCTACGAGCAGTACTTC; j_gene: TRBJ2-7; v_gene: TRBV25-1; abundance: NA; d_gene: TRBD1
CDR3aa: CSVIEGGNQPQHF; CDR3nt: TGCAGCGTTATAGAGGGAGGCAATCAGCCCCAGCATTTT; j_gene: TRBJ1-5; v_gene: TRBV29-1; abundance: many; d_gene: NA
CDR3aa: CSVAGGGREKLFF; CDR3nt: TGCAGCGTTGCCGGAGGGGGTCGTGAAAAACTGTTTTTT; j_gene: TRBJ1-4; v_gene: TRBV29-1; abundance: NA; d_gene: NA
CDR3aa: CASTPGQGNSPLHF; CDR3nt: TGTGCCAGCACCCCGGGACAGGGTAATTCACCCCTCCACTTT; j_gene: TRBJ1-6; v_gene: TRBV27; abundance: few; d_gene: TRBD1
CDR3aa: CASSLRGGDARDTQYF; CDR3nt: TGTGCCAGCAGCCTTAGGGGCGGGGACGCCCGGGATACGCAGTATTTT; j_gene: TRBJ2-3; v_gene: TRBV14; abundance: many; d_gene: NA
CDR3aa: CSVEDLLAGKETQYF; CDR3nt: TGCAGCGTTGAAGATCTGCTGGCGGGAAAAGAGACCCAGTACTTC; j_gene: TRBJ2-5; v_gene: TRBV29-1; abundance: many; d_gene: NA
CDR3aa: CASSPRRAQETQYF; CDR3nt: TGTGCCAGCAGCCCTCGGAGGGCCCAAGAGACCCAGTACTTC; j_gene: TRBJ2-5; v_gene: TRBV3-1; abundance: many; d_gene: NA
CDR3aa: CATSSGANVLTF; CDR3nt: TGTGCCACCAGTTCCGGGGCCAACGTCCTGACTTTC; j_gene: TRBJ2-6; v_gene: TRBV15; abundance: few; d_gene: NA
CDR3aa: CASSLDTWNTEAFF; CDR3nt: TGTGCCAGCAGTCTGGACACATGGAACACTGAAGCTTTCTTT; j_gene: TRBJ1-1; v_gene: TRBV12-3/TRBV12-4; abundance: few; d_gene: NA
CDR3aa: CASSLVSLAGFTDTQYF; CDR3nt: TGTGCCAGCAGCTTGGTCTCTTTAGCGGGATTCACAGATACGCAGTATTTT; j_gene: TRBJ2-3; v_gene: TRBV5-4; abundance: NA; d_gene: TRBD2
CDR3aa: CATSDALAGALEQFF; CDR3nt: TGTGCCACCAGTGATGCACTAGCGGGAGCGCTTGAGCAGTTCTTC; j_gene: TRBJ2-1; v_gene: TRBV24-1; abundance: many; d_gene: TRBD2
CDR3aa: CASTHRGSQETQYF; CDR3nt: TGTGCCAGCACCCATCGGGGGAGTCAAGAGACCCAGTACTTC; j_gene: TRBJ2-5; v_gene: TRBV6-1; abundance: few; d_gene: NA
CDR3aa: CASSLDYWGLAGDGEQFF; CDR3nt: TGTGCCAGCAGCTTAGATTATTGGGGACTAGCGGGAGACGGGGAGCAGTTCTTC; j_gene: TRBJ2-1; v_gene: TRBV11-2; abundance: NA; d_gene: TRBD2
CDR3aa: CASSSPGLTDTQYF; CDR3nt: TGCGCCAGCAGCTCGCCGGGACTTACAGATACGCAGTATTTT; j_gene: TRBJ2-3; v_gene: TRBV5-1; abundance: many; d_gene: NA
CDR3aa: CASSYVDGPQHF; CDR3nt: TGTGCCAGCAGTTACGTGGACGGGCCCCAGCATTTT; j_gene: TRBJ1-5; v_gene: TRBV6-6; abundance: NA; d_gene: NA
CDR3aa: CASSQDFFGQGNTGELFF; CDR3nt: TGCGCCAGCAGCCAAGATTTTTTCGGACAGGGGAACACCGGGGAGCTGTTTTTT; j_gene: TRBJ2-2; v_gene: TRBV4-3; abundance: NA; d_gene: TRBD1
CDR3aa: CASRTDEVAGGLTGELFF; CDR3nt: TGTGCCAGCAGGACCGATGAAGTAGCGGGGGGTTTGACCGGGGAGCTGTTTTTT; j_gene: TRBJ2-2; v_gene: TRBV28; abundance: NA; d_gene: TRBD2
CDR3aa: CASSLGTGTETQYF; CDR3nt: TGTGCCAGCAGCTTAGGGACAGGGACAGAGACCCAGTACTTC; j_gene: TRBJ2-5; v_gene: TRBV7-6; abundance: many; d_gene: TRBD1
CDR3aa: CSASGGSYEQYF; CDR3nt: TGCAGTGCGAGCGGGGGGAGCTACGAGCAGTACTTC; j_gene: TRBJ2-7; v_gene: TRBV20-1; abundance: few; d_gene: TRBD2
CDR3aa: CASSRSRDRPYEQYF; CDR3nt: TGTGCCAGCAGCCGGAGCCGGGACAGGCCCTACGAGCAGTACTTC; j_gene: TRBJ2-7; v_gene: TRBV7-6; abundance: NA; d_gene: TRBD1